These T cell receptor beta chains were read from a single sample in a study of graft-versus-host responses after intestinal transplantation. These receptors' targets are unknown. Measured with immunoSEQ multiplex PCR; TCRdb has only the in-frame clones, and not every one. This table has about 70,000 clones, roughly 94% appearing once. Source: unstimulated CD8+ T cells sorted from spleen or lymph node cells, taken before intestinal transplant. Source of these receptors: a human donor who received an intestinal transplant. Each CDR3 is given with its conserved first and last residue. D genes are given only for firm matches. Clone size is stated in some rows and not others, as once, few, many or a class when expanded.

CDR3 protein,CDR3 DNA,V gene,J gene,D gene,clone size
CASSQEGWGFYGYTF,TGTGCCAGCAGCCAAGAGGGCTGGGGCTTCTATGGCTACACCTTC,TRBV14,TRBJ1-2,.,.
CASSLARNEQYF,TGTGCCAGCAGCTTAGCGCGAAACGAGCAGTACTTC,TRBV7-9,TRBJ2-7,.,once
CASSLGFLNEQFF,TGTGCCAGCAGTCTAGGGTTTCTGAATGAGCAGTTCTTC,TRBV27,TRBJ2-1,.,.
CASSPSGSSYNEQFF,TGTGCCAGCAGTCCTAGCGGGAGCTCCTACAATGAGCAGTTCTTC,TRBV7-9,TRBJ2-1,TRBD2,.
CASGQMNTEAFF,TGTGCCAGCGGCCAAATGAACACTGAAGCTTTCTTT,TRBV25-1,TRBJ1-1,.,once
CASSFEPLSNEQFF,TGTGCCAGCAGTTTTGAACCGTTGAGCAATGAGCAGTTCTTC,TRBV27,TRBJ2-1,.,.
CAISEWAIQDNNEQFF,TGTGCCATCAGTGAGTGGGCCATACAGGACAACAATGAGCAGTTCTTC,TRBV10-3,TRBJ2-1,.,.
CAWRPTGQWDTEAFF,TGTGCCTGGAGACCCACGGGACAGTGGGACACTGAAGCTTTCTTT,TRBV30,TRBJ1-1,TRBD1,.
CASSRDNTEAFF,TGTGCCAGCAGTAGGGATAACACTGAAGCTTTCTTT,TRBV6-5,TRBJ1-1,.,.
CASSETTGLANEQFF,TGTGCCAGCAGTGAAACAACGGGACTAGCCAATGAGCAGTTCTTC,TRBV2,TRBJ2-1,TRBD2,few
CASSEMGQANFQPQHF,TGTGCCAGCAGTGAAATGGGGCAGGCAAATTTTCAGCCCCAGCATTTT,TRBV6-1,TRBJ1-5,.,.
CASSYADGLHNEQFF,TGTGCCAGCAGTTACGCCGATGGACTTCACAATGAGCAGTTCTTC,TRBV6-5,TRBJ2-1,.,.
CASSQDRAPGSNEQFF,TGCGCCAGCAGCCAAGATCGGGCCCCGGGGTCCAATGAGCAGTTCTTC,TRBV4-1,TRBJ2-1,.,.
CSVIWVGVGETQYF,TGCAGCGTCATATGGGTGGGGGTTGGGGAGACCCAGTACTTC,TRBV29-1,TRBJ2-5,.,.
CASSQDGGASEAFF,TGCGCCAGCAGCCAAGATGGGGGAGCTTCTGAAGCTTTCTTT,TRBV4-1,TRBJ1-1,.,.
CASSPHPNNEQFF,TGCGCCAGCAGCCCCCACCCCAACAATGAGCAGTTCTTC,TRBV4-1,TRBJ2-1,.,.
CASSPQGPSSYNEQFF,TGTGCCAGCAGCCCGCAGGGTCCGAGCTCCTACAATGAGCAGTTCTTC,TRBV9,TRBJ2-1,.,once
CASSFIHSDTQYF,TGTGCCAGCAGCTTCATTCACAGTGATACGCAGTATTTT,TRBV7-9,TRBJ2-3,.,.
CASSLEVNTEAFF,TGTGCCAGCAGCTTGGAAGTTAACACTGAAGCTTTCTTT,TRBV5-6,TRBJ1-1,.,.
CASSFYRTSQETQYF,TGTGCCAGCAGTTTTTATAGGACATCCCAAGAGACCCAGTACTTC,TRBV28,TRBJ2-5,.,.